This TCR beta chain was sequenced during a study of OX40 agonist ivuxolimab in advanced cancers. The overall study: Melanoma, hepatocellular carcinoma, head and neck or renal cell cancer occurred in dose-escalation patients. The eligibility criteria allowed prior anti-PD-1, anti-PD-L1 or anti-CTLA-4 therapy, and around 40% had some.

TCRdb's copy holds only in-frame clones and misses some; the assay was immunoSEQ multiplex PCR. The data show 35,000 to 55,000 clones, with 70% to 90% seen just once and 6% held by the top ten. In its sample, this clone is medium-sized. Its antigen is not known. Overall study results and limits: Among T cells, CD8+ cells averaged more expanded clones than CD4+ cells. At 0.1 to 3.0 mg/kg and by week 6, clonal expansion occurred in CD4+ and CD8+ blood T cells.

V lost 3 bases, J lost 8 bases, and 7 bases stayed unmatched. The CDR3 has 14 residues. Germline V gene lookup returns CDR1 SGHRS and CDR2 YFSETQ. The V gene is TRBV5-1, the J gene TRBJ1-4, with 7 bases aligning to TRBD1. This sample comprised CD4+ or CD8+ T cells sorted from blood, obtained in a trial of the OX40 agonist ivuxolimab. The receptor's source is an adult with an advanced solid tumor such as melanoma, head and neck, liver or kidney cancer. The CDR3 DNA follows: TGCGCCAGCAGCTCCGGGACAGATACCGAAAAACTGTTTTTT. Amino acids: CASSSGTDTEKLFF.